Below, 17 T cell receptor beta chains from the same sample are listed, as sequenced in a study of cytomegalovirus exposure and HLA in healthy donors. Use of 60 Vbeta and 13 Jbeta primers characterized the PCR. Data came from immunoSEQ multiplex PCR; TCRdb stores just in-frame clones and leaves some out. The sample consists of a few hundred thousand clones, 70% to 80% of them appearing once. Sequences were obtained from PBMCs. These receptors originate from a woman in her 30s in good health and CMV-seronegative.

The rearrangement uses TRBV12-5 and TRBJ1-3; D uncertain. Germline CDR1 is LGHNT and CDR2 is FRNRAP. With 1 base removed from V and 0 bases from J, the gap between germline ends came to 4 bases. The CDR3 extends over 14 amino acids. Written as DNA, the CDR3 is TGTGCTAGTGGTTTGGGAGTCTCTGGAAACACCATATATTTT. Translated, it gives CASGLGVSGNTIYF. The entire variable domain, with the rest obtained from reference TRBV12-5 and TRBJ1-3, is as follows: DARVTQTPRHKVTEMGQEVTMRCQPILGHNTVFWYRQTMMQGLELLAYFRNRAPLDDSGMPKDRFSAEMPDATLATLKIQPSEPRDSAVYFCASGLGVSGNTIYFGEGSWLTVV.

CDR3: CASRGTDLNTGELFF. The DNA for the CDR3 is TGCGCCAGCAGGGGGACAGACCTAAACACCGGGGAGCTGTTTTTT. The chain recombines TRBV5-1 with TRBJ2-2; TRBD1 matches at 7 bases. There are 15 residues in the CDR3. The V segment lost 5 bases and the J segment 2 bases; nucleotides outside the gene matches: 6. Germline CDR1 is SGHRS and CDR2 is YFSETQ.

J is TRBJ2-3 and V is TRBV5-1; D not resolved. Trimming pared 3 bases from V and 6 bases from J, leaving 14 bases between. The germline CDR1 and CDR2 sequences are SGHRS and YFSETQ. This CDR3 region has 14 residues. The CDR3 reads CASSSEPNRDTQYF. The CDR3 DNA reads TGCGCCAGCAGCTCCGAACCAAATCGGGATACGCAGTATTTT.

Here the CDR3 DNA reads TGTGCCAGCAGCGAAAGGACAGGGGGCGAGTACGAGGAGCAGTACTTC. The encoded protein is CASSERTGGEYEEQYF. This rearrangement joins TRBV11-3 to TRBJ2-7, with TRBD1 matching over 11 bases. Germline V lookup: CDR1 SGHNT, CDR2 YENEEA. The CDR3 extends over 16 amino acids. V shed 5 bases and J 7 bases; nucleotides not matched to a gene: 13.

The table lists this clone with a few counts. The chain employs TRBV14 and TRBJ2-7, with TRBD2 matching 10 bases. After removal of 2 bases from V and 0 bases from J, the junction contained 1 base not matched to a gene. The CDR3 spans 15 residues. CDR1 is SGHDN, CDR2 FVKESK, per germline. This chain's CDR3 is CASSQPSGGSYEQYF. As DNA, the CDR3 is TGTGCCAGCAGCCAACCTAGCGGGGGCTCCTACGAGCAGTACTTC.

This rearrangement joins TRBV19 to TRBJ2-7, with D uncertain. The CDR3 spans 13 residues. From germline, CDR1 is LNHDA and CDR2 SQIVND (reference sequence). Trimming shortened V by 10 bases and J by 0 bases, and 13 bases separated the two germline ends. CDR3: CATNPGFSYEQYF. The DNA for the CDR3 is TGTGCCACTAATCCAGGATTCTCCTACGAGCAGTACTTC.

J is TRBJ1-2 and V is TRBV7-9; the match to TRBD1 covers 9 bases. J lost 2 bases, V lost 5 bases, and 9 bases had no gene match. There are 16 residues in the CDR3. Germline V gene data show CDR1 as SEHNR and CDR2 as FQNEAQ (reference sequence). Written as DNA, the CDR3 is TGTGCCAGCAGCAAGCACCGGGACAGGGCGAACTATGGCTACACCTTC. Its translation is CASSKHRDRANYGYTF.

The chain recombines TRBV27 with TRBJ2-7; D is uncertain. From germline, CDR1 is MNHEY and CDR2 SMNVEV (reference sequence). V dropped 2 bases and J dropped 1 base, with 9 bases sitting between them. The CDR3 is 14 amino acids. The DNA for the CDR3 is TGTGCCAGCAGTTTACTAGGCAAATCCTACGAGCAGTACTTC. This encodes CASSLLGKSYEQYF.

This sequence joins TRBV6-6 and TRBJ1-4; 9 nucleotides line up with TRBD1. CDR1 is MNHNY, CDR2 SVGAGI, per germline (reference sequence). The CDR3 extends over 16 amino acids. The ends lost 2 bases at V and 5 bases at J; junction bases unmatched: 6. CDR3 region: CASSYPGQGKNEKLFF. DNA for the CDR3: TGTGCCAGCAGTTACCCGGGACAGGGAAAGAATGAAAAACTGTTTTTT.

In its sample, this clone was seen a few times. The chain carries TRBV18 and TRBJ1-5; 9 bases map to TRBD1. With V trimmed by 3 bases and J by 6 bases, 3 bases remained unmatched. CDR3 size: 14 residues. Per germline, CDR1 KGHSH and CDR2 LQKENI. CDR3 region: CASSPDRGSQPQHF. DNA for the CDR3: TGTGCCAGCTCACCGGACAGGGGAAGTCAGCCCCAGCATTTT.

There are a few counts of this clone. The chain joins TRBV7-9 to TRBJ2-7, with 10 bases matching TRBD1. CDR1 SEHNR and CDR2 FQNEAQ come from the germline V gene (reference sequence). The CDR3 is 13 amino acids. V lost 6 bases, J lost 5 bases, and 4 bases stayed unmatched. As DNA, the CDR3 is TGTGCCAGCAGGTCGACAGGGGGCGACGAGCAGTACTTC. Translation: CASRSTGGDEQYF.

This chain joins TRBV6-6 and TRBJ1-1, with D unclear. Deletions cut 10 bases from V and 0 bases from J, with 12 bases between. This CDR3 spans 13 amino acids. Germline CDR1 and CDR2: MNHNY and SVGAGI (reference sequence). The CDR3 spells CAIGEMMNTEAFF. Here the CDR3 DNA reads TGTGCCATCGGGGAGATGATGAACACTGAAGCTTTCTTT.

The CDR3 region is CASSEQGAVAYEQYF. CDR3 DNA sequence: TGTGCCAGCAGTGAACAGGGGGCCGTCGCCTACGAGCAGTACTTC. The rearrangement uses TRBV2 and TRBJ2-5; 8 bases are shared with TRBD1. The end of the DNA aligns better with TRBJ2-7, so the J call may be wrong. Germline V CDR1 and CDR2: SNHLY, FYNNEI. The CDR3 sequence is 15 residues long.

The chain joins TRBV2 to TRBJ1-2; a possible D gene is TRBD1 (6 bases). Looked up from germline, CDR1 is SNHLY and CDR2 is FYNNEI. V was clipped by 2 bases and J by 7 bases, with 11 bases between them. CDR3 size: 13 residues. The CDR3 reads CASSESGAGGYTF. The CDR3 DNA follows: TGTGCCAGCAGTGAATCAGGGGCAGGTGGCTACACCTTC.

The CDR3, as DNA: TGTGCCAGCAGGGAGGACAGGCCCTACGAGCAGTACTTC. Protein product: CASREDRPYEQYF. The rearrangement links TRBV2 to TRBJ2-7, with 7 bases that match TRBD1. After removal of 6 bases from V and 2 bases from J, the junction contained 4 bases not matched to a gene. CDR3 length equals 13 residues. Germline assignment: CDR1 SNHLY and CDR2 FYNNEI. The entire variable domain, with the rest obtained from reference TRBV2 and TRBJ2-7, is as follows: EPEVTQTPSHQVTQMGQEVILRCVPISNHLYFYWYRQILGQKVEFLVSFYNNEISEKSEIFDDQFSVERPDGSNFTLKIRSTKLEDSAMYFCASREDRPYEQYFGPGTRLTVT.

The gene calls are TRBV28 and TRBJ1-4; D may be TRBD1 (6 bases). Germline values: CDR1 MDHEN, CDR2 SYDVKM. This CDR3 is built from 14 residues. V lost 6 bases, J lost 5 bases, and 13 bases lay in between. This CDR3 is CASSPTGDNEKLFF. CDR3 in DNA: TGTGCCAGCAGCCCGACAGGCGACAATGAAAAACTGTTTTTT. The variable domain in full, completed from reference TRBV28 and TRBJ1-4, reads DVKVTQSSRYLVKRTGEKVFLECVQDMDHENMFWYRQDPGLGLRLIYFSYDVKMKEKGDIPEGYSVSREKKERFSLILESASTNQTSMYLCASSPTGDNEKLFFGSGTQLSVL.

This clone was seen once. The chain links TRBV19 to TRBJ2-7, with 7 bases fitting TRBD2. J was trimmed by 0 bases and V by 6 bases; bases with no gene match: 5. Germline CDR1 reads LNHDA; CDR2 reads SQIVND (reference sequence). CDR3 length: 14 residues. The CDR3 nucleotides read TGTGCCAGTAGCCTTTCGGGGGGCTCCTACGAGCAGTACTTC. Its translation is CASSLSGGSYEQYF.